This T cell receptor (beta chain) was retrieved from a study of technical replicates of blood from a few donors. Some clones are missing from TCRdb's copy, which holds only in-frame ones; the method was immunoSEQ multiplex PCR. The sample records approximately 73,000 clones, roughly 97% being singletons. Trimming removed 10 bases from V and 4 bases from J; junction bases left unmatched: 5. The CDR3 runs to 12 residues. Germline V gene data show CDR1 as SEHNR and CDR2 as FQNEAQ (reference sequence). V usage is TRBV7-9 and J usage is TRBJ1-1, with 8 bases that match TRBD1. Sequenced material: T cells isolated from PBMCs. The receptor was derived from a human donor in good health. CDR3 DNA sequence: TGTGCCACCCAGGGGGCGAGCACTGAAGCTTTCTTT. Its translation is CATQGASTEAFF.